Shown below are 17 T cell receptor beta chains from a single sample sequenced in a study of cytomegalovirus exposure and HLA in healthy donors. PCR amplification relied on 60 Vbeta primers (plus 13 Jbeta primers). TCRdb's copy holds only in-frame clones and misses some; the assay was immunoSEQ multiplex PCR. This table has just over 150,000 clones, approximately 70% appearing once. The sequenced sample consisted of PBMCs. The receptors were gathered from a man aged 40-50 years in good health and CMV-seropositive.

The DNA of the CDR3 is TGTGCCAGCAGTGAAACGGGACAGGGGGCGCGGAATTCACCCCTCCACTTT. Translated: CASSETGQGARNSPLHF. The J gene is TRBJ1-6, the V gene TRBV2; 12 nucleotides agree with TRBD1. Germline V gene sequence: CDR1 SNHLY, CDR2 FYNNEI. The V and J ends lost 2 bases and 7 bases, in that order; junction bases with no gene match: 6. The length of the CDR3 is 17 residues.

The chain has TRBV6-4 and TRBJ1-2, with 11 positions matching TRBD1. Trimming removed 7 bases from V and 7 bases from J; junction bases left unmatched: 11. Per the germline V gene, CDR1 is MRHNA and CDR2 is SNTAGT. The CDR3 spans 15 residues. CDR3 sequence reads: CASNLRGTGGGGYTF. The CDR3 DNA follows: TGTGCCAGCAACCTAAGAGGGACAGGGGGGGGTGGCTACACCTTC.

This clone came up once. This rearrangement joins TRBV7-2 to TRBJ2-5; a possible D gene is TRBD1 (6 bases). The CDR3 length is 14 residues. CDR1 SGHTA and CDR2 FQGNSA come from the germline V gene. The germline V and J ends were trimmed by 5 bases and 1 base, with 11 bases remaining between them. The CDR3 loop is CASSPQGSQETQYF. The CDR3 coding sequence is TGTGCCAGCAGCCCCCAGGGGTCCCAAGAGACCCAGTACTTC.

The chain links TRBV7-2 to TRBJ1-1; 7 nucleotides line up with TRBD1. J lost 3 bases, V lost 0 bases, and 1 base had no gene match. The CDR3 runs 14 residues. CDR1 SGHTA and CDR2 FQGNSA come from the germline V gene. The CDR3 spells CASSLARGHTEAFF. CDR3 nucleotides: TGTGCCAGCAGCTTAGCAAGGGGGCACACTGAAGCTTTCTTT.

V and J are TRBV29-1 and TRBJ2-5; possible D gene TRBD2, 5 bases. Trimming took 7 bases from V and 5 from J, leaving 17 bases between them. The CDR3 length is 13 residues. CDR1 is SQVTM, CDR2 ANQGSEA, per germline. The CDR3 nucleotides read TGCAGCGCTCTAGCTGACGGTCGGGAGACCCAGTACTTC. Its protein is CSALADGRETQYF. The complete variable domain, with remaining parts taken from reference TRBV29-1 and TRBJ2-5, reads SAVISQKPSRDICQRGTSLTIQCQVDSQVTMMFWYRQQPGQSLTLIATANQGSEATYESGFVIDKFPISRPNLTFSTLTVSNMSPEDSSIYLCSALADGRETQYFGPGTRLLVL.

This chain links TRBV27 with TRBJ1-1; D unresolved. CDR1 and CDR2 (germline): MNHEY, SMNVEV (reference sequence). This CDR3 has 16 amino acids. Trimming stripped 2 bases from V and 1 base from J, with 14 bases between. CDR3 protein: CASSLPLSPGNTEAFF. DNA of the CDR3: TGTGCCAGCAGTTTACCGTTAAGCCCAGGGAACACTGAAGCTTTCTTT.

The chain couples TRBV7-3 to TRBJ1-5, with TRBD1 as a possible D gene (5 bases). Germline assignment: CDR1 SGHTA and CDR2 FQGTGA. The CDR3 consists of 13 residues. The germline V and J ends were trimmed by 4 bases and 1 base, with 5 bases remaining between them. CDR3 amino acids: CASSSGSNQPQHF. CDR3 DNA sequence: TGTGCCAGCAGCTCAGGGAGCAATCAGCCCCAGCATTTT.

The chain joins TRBV9 to TRBJ1-3, with 10 bases identical to TRBD1. This CDR3 is built from 19 residues. Germline lookup yields CDR1 SGDLS and CDR2 YYNGEE. The junction had 15 bases not matched to a gene; V was cut back by 3 bases and J by 3 bases. DNA for the CDR3: TGTGCCAGCAGCGCTCCGGTCAACAAAGACAGGGGGCTTGGAAACACCATATATTTT. It yields the protein CASSAPVNKDRGLGNTIYF.

This clone was picked up a small number of times. This chain connects TRBV5-6 to TRBJ2-2; 9 nucleotides match TRBD1. V lost 5 bases to trimming and J lost 6 bases; unmatched junction nucleotides: 5. Germline V CDR1 and CDR2: SGHDT, YYEEEE. The CDR3 spans 14 residues. The CDR3 region has the DNA TGTGCCAGCAGATGGACAGGGGTAGCCGGGGAGCTGTTTTTT. This encodes CASRWTGVAGELFF. The complete variable domain, with remaining parts taken from reference TRBV5-6 and TRBJ2-2, reads DAGVTQSPTHLIKTRGQQVTLRCSPKSGHDTVSWYQQALGQGPQFIFQYYEEEERQRGNFPDRFSGHQFPNYSSELNVNALLLGDSALYLCASRWTGVAGELFFGEGSRLTVL.

The V and J genes are TRBV7-9 and TRBJ2-5, with 11 nucleotides matching TRBD1. Germline V lookup: CDR1 SEHNR, CDR2 FQNEAQ (reference sequence). This CDR3 region has 17 residues. The J segment lost 3 bases and the V segment lost 0 bases, leaving 6 bases of the junction unmatched. CDR3 bases: TGTGCCAGCAGCTTAGCCATCCGGGACAGGGGGAAAGAGACCCAGTACTTC. It translates to CASSLAIRDRGKETQYF.

The chain combines TRBV18 with TRBJ1-1, with 7 bases aligning to TRBD1. The CDR3 extends over 15 amino acids. Germline CDR1 and CDR2: KGHSH and LQKENI. V shed 2 bases, J shed 5 bases, and the junction held 8 bases outside the gene matches. CDR3 bases: TGTGCCAGCTCACCAATTCGAGGGGGCTGGACTGAAGCTTTCTTT. As protein: CASSPIRGGWTEAFF.

The chain combines TRBV20-1 with TRBJ2-4; D remains ambiguous. The CDR3 length is 9 residues. Looked up from germline, CDR1 is DFQATT and CDR2 is SNEGSKA (reference sequence). The V end lost 6 bases, the J end lost 9 bases, and 6 bases lay between the germline ends. DNA for the CDR3: TGCAGTGCGAAAGCCATTCAGTACTTC. Its translation: CSAKAIQYF.

The CDR3 DNA reads TGTGCCAGCAGTTTGTACAGGGCTAATTCACCCCTCCACTTT. It specifies CASSLYRANSPLHF. This chain joins TRBV27 and TRBJ1-6; D might be TRBD1 (6 bases). The CDR3 totals 14 residues. Germline lookup yields CDR1 MNHEY and CDR2 SMNVEV (reference sequence). Trimming took off 3 bases at V and 6 bases at J, with 9 bases between the two ends.

This chain links TRBV6-1 with TRBJ2-3, with a tentative D call TRBD2 (6 bases). This CDR3 region has 15 residues. Trimming left V 7 bases short and J 0 bases short, with 14 bases between. Germline CDR1 is MNHNS and CDR2 is SASEGT. The DNA for the CDR3 is TGTGCCAGCACCCGGGGGACCACTAGCACAGATACGCAGTATTTT. Translation: CASTRGTTSTDTQYF.

V usage is TRBV18 and J usage is TRBJ1-3; unclear D gene. Between the trimmed V and J ends, which lost 8 bases and 0 bases, there was a span of 11 bases. The CDR3 has 14 amino acids. Germline V gives CDR1 KGHSH, CDR2 LQKENI. The CDR3 region has the DNA TGTGCCAGCGGGAGATCAAGCTCTGGAAACACCATATATTTT. Its protein is CASGRSSSGNTIYF.

V usage is TRBV4-1 and J usage is TRBJ1-2, with D tentatively TRBD1 (6 bases). The CDR3 has 14 amino acids. With 1 base removed from V and 3 bases from J, the gap between germline ends came to 9 bases. Germline lookup yields CDR1 MGHRA and CDR2 YSYEKL. The CDR3 protein is CASSQVGTYYGYTF. In DNA form, the CDR3 reads TGCGCCAGCAGCCAAGTCGGGACATACTATGGCTACACCTTC.

The J gene is TRBJ1-6, the V gene TRBV7-2; 7 bases are shared with TRBD1. Germline CDR1 reads SGHTA; CDR2 reads FQGNSA. V lost 7 bases to trimming and J lost 7 bases; unmatched junction nucleotides: 13. This CDR3 contains 16 residues. The CDR3 DNA sequence: TGTGCCAGCACCCCTTCCACGCAGGGGGTGAATTCACCCCTCCACTTT. Its translation: CASTPSTQGVNSPLHF.